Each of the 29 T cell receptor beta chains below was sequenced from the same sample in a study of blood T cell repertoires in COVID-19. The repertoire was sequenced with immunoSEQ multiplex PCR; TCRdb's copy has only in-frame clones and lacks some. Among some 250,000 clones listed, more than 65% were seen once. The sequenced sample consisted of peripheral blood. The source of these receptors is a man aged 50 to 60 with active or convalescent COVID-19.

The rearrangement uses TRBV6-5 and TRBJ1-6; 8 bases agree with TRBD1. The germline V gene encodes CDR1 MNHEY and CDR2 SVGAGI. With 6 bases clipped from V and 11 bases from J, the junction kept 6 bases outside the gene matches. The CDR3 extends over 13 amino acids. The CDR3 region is CASRDRDGTPLHF. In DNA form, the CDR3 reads TGTGCCAGCAGGGACAGGGATGGGACACCCCTCCACTTT.

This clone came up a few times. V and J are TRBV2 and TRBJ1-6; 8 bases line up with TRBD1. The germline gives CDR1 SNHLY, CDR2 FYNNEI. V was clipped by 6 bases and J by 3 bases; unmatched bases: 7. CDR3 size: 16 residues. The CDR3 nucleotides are TGTGCCAGCAGGGAGGACAGGGTGGTCTATAATTCACCCCTCCACTTT. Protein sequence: CASREDRVVYNSPLHF.

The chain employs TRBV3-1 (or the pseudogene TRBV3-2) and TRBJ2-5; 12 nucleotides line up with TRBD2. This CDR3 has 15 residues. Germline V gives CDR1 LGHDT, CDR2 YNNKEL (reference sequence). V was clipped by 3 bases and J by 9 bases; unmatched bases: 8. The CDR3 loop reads CASSQTSGGRLSQYF. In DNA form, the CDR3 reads TGTGCCAGCAGCCAGACTAGCGGGGGACGCCTGTCCCAGTACTTC.

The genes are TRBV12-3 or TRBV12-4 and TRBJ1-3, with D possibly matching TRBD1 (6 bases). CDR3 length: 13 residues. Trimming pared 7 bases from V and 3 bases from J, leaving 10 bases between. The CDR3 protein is CASTTTGGNTIYF. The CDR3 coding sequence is TGTGCCAGCACCACGACAGGTGGAAACACCATATATTTT.

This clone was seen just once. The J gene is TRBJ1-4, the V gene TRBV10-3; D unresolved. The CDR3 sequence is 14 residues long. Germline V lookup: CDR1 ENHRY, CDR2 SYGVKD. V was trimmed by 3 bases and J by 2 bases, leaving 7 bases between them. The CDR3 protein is CAISDSLTNEKLFF. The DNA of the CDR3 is TGTGCCATCAGTGACAGTCTTACTAATGAAAAACTGTTTTTT.

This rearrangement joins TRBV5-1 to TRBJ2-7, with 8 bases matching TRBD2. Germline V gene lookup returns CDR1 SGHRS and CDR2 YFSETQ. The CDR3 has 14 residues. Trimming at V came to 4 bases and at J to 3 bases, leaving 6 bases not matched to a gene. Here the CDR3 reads CASSPTSGDYEQYF. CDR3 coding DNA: TGCGCCAGCAGCCCCACTAGCGGAGACTACGAGCAGTACTTC.

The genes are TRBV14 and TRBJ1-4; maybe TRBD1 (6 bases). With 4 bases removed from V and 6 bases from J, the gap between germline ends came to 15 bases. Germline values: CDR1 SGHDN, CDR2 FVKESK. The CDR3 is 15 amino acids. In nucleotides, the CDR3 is TGTGCCAGCAGCCCCCATCCAGGGGTTGATGAAAAACTGTTTTTT. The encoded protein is CASSPHPGVDEKLFF.

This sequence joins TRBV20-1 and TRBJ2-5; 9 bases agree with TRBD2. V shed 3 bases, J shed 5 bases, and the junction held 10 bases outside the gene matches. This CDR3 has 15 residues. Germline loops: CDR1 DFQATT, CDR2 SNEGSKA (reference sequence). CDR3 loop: CSASMVAGDLETQYF. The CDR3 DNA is TGCAGTGCTAGTATGGTAGCGGGGGATTTGGAGACCCAGTACTTC.

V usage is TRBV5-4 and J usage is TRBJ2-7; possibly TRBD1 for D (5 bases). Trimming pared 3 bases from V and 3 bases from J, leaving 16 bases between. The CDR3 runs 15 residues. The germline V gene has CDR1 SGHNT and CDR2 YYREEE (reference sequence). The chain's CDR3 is CASSSPDRGVYEQYF. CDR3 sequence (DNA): TGTGCCAGCAGCTCCCCTGACAGAGGAGTCTACGAGCAGTACTTC.

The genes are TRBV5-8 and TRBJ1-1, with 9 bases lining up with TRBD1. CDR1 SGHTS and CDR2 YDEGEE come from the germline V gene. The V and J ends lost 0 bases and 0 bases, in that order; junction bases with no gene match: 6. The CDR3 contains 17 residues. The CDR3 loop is CASSLGGQGILNTEAFF. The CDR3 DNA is TGTGCCAGCAGCTTGGGGGGACAGGGCATACTGAACACTGAAGCTTTCTTT.

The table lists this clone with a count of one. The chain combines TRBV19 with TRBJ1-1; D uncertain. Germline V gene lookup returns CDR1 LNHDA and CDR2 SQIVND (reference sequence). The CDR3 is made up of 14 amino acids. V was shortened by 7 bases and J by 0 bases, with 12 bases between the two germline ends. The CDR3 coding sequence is TGTGCCAGTATAGGAGAGGGCTTGAACACTGAAGCTTTCTTT. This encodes CASIGEGLNTEAFF.

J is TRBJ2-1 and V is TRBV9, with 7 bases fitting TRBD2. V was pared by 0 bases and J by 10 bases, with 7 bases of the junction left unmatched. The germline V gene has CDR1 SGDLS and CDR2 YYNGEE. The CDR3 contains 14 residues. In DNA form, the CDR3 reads TGTGCCAGCAGCGTAGGGGGCGGAGCGGGAGAGCAGTTCTTC. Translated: CASSVGGGAGEQFF.

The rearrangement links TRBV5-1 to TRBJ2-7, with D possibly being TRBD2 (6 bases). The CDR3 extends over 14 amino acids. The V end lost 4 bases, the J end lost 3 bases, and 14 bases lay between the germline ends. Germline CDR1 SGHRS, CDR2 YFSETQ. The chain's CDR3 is CASSPWGENYEQYF. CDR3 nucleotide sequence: TGCGCCAGCAGCCCTTGGGGGGAAAACTACGAGCAGTACTTC.

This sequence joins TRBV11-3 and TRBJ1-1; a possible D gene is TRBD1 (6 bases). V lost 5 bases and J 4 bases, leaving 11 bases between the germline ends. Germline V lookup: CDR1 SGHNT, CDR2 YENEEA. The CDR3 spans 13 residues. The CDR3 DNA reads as TGTGCCAGCAGCCGGGAGGGGGTCACTGAAGCTTTCTTT. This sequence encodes CASSREGVTEAFF.

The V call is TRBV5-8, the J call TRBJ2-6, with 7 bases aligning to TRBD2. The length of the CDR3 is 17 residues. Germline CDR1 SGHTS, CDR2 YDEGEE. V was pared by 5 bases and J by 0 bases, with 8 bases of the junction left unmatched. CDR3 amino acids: CASSSGLNPSGANVLTF. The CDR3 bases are TGTGCCAGCAGTTCGGGACTAAACCCCTCTGGGGCCAACGTCCTGACTTTC. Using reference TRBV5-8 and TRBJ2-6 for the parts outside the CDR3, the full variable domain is EAGVTQSPTHLIKTRGQQATLRCSPISGHTSVYWYQQALGLGLQFLLWYDEGEERNRGNFPPRFSGRQFPNYSSELNVNALELEDSALYLCASSSGLNPSGANVLTFGAGSRLTVL.

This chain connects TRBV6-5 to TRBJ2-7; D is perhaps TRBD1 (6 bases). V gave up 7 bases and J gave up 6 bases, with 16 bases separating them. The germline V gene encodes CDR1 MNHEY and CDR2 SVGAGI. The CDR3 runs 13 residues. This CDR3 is CASTSRSGAEQYF. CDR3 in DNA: TGTGCCAGCACCTCACGGTCAGGGGCCGAGCAGTACTTC.

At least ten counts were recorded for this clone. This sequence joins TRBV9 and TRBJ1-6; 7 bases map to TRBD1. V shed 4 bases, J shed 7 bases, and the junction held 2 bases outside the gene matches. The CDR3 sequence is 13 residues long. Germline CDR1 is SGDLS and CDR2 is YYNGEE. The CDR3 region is CASSTGENSPLHF. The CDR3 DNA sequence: TGTGCCAGCAGCACAGGGGAAAATTCACCCCTCCACTTT.

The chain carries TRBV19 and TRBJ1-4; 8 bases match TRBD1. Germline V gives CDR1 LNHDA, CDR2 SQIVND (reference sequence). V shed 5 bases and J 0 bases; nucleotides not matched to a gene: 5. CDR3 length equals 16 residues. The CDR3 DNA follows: TGTGCCAGTAGTTACAGGGGGATTGCAACTAATGAAAAACTGTTTTTT. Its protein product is CASSYRGIATNEKLFF.

CDR3 amino acids: CASSAGTEGDTQYF. CDR3 DNA sequence: TGTGCCAGCAGCGCAGGGACGGAGGGAGATACGCAGTATTTT. The chain couples TRBV9 to TRBJ2-3, with D possibly TRBD2 on 6 matching bases. The V end lost 3 bases, the J end lost 5 bases, and 13 bases lay between the germline ends. CDR3 length: 14 amino acids. Germline CDR1 and CDR2: SGDLS and YYNGEE.

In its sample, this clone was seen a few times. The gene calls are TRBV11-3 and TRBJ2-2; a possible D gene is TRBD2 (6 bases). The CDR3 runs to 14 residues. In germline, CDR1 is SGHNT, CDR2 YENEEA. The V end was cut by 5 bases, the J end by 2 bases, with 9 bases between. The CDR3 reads CASSPGSNTGELFF. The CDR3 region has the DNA TGTGCCAGCAGCCCCGGGAGCAACACCGGGGAGCTGTTTTTT.

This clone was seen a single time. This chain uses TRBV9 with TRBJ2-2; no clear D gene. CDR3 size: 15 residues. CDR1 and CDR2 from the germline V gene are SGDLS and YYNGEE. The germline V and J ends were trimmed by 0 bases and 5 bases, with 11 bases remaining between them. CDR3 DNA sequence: TGTGCCAGCAGCGTAGCTATGGCAGGAACCGGGGAGCTGTTTTTT. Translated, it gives CASSVAMAGTGELFF.

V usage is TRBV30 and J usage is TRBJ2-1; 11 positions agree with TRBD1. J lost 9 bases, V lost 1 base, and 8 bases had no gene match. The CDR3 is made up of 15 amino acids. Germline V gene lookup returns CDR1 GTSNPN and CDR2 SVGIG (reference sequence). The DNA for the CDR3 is TGTGCCTGGAGTGGAGGGACAGGGGGTTGGGGTGAGCAGTTCTTC. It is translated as CAWSGGTGGWGEQFF.

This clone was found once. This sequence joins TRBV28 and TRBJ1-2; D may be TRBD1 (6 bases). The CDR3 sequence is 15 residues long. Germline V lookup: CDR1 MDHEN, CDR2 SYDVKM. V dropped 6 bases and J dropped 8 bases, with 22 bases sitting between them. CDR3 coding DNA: TGTGCCAGCAGACCTGCCGGGACATCGATAGGAGGCTACACCTTC. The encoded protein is CASRPAGTSIGGYTF.

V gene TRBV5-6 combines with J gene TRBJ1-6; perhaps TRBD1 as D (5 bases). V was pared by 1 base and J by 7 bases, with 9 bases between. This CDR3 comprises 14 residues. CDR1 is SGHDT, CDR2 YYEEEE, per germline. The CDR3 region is CASSLQGWNSPLHF. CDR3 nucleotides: TGTGCCAGCAGCTTGCAGGGATGGAATTCACCCCTCCACTTT.

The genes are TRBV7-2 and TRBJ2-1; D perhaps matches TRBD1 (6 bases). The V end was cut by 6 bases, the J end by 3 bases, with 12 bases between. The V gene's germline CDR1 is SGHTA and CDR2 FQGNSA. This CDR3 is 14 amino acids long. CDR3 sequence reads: CASRPGTNYNEQFF. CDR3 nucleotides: TGTGCCAGCAGACCCGGGACAAACTACAATGAGCAGTTCTTC.

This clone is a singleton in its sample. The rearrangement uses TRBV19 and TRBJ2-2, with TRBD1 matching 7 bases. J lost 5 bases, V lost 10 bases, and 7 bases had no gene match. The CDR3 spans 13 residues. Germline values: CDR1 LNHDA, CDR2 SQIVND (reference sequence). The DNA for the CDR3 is TGTGCCATTACAGGGGTGAGGACCGGGGAGCTGTTTTTT. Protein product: CAITGVRTGELFF.

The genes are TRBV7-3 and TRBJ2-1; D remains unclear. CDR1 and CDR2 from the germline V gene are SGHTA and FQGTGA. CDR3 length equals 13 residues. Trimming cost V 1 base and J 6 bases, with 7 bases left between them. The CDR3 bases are TGTGCCAGCAGCTTAAACCTACTCAATGAGCAGTTCTTC. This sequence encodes CASSLNLLNEQFF.

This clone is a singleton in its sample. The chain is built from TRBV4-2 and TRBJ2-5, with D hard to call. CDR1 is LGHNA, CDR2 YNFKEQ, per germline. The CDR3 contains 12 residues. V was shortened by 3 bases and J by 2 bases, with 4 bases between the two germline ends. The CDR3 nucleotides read TGTGCCAGCAGCCACCCTCAAGAGACCCAGTACTTC. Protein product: CASSHPQETQYF.

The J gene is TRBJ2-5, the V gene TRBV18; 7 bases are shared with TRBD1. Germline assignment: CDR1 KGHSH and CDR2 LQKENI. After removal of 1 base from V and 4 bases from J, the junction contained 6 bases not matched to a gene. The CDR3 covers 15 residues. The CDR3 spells CASSPQGAAGETQYF. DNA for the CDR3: TGTGCCAGCTCACCACAGGGGGCGGCGGGAGAGACCCAGTACTTC.